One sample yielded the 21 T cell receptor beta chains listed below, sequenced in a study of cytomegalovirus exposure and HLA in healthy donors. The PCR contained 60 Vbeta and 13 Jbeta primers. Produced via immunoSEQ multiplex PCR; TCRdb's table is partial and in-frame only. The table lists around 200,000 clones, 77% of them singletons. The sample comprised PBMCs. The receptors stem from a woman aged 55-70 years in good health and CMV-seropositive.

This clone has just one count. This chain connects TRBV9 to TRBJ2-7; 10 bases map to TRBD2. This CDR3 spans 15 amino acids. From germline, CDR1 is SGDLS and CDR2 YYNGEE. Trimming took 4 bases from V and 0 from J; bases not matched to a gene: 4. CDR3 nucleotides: TGTGCCAGCAGCACGAGCGGGGGGGCCTCCTACGAGCAGTACTTC. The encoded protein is CASSTSGGASYEQYF.

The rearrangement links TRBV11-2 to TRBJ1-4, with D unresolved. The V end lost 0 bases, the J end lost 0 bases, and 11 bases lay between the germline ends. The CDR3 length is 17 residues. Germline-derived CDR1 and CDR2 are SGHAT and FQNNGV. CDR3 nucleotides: TGTGCCAGCAGCTTAGATCTATGGAGGGCAACTAATGAAAAACTGTTTTTT. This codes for CASSLDLWRATNEKLFF.

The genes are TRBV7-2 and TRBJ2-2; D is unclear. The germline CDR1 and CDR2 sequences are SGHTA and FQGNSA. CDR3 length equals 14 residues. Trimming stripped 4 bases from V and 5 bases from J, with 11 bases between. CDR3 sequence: CASSSRTVTGELFF. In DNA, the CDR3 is TGTGCCAGCAGCTCACGTACAGTTACCGGGGAGCTGTTTTTT.

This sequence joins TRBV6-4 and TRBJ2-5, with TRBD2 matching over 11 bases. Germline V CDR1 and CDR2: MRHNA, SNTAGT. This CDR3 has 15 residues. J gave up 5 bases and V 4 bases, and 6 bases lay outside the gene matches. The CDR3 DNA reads TGTGCCAGCAGTGCACTAGCGGGGGCCTCTGAGACCCAGTACTTC. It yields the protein CASSALAGASETQYF.

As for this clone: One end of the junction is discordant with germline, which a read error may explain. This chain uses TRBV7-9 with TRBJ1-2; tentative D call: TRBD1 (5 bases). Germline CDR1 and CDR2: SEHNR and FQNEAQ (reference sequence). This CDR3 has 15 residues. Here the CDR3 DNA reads TGTTCCAGCAGCTGGAGCCAGGGCGCTAACTATGGCTACACCTTC. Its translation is CSSSWSQGANYGYTF.

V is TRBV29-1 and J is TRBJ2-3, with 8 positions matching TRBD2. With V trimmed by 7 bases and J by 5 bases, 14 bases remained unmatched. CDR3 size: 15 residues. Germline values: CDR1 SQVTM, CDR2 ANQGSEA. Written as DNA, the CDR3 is TGCAGCGCTGAGGGGTCCGGGAGGGCCGTAGATACGCAGTATTTT. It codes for CSAEGSGRAVDTQYF.

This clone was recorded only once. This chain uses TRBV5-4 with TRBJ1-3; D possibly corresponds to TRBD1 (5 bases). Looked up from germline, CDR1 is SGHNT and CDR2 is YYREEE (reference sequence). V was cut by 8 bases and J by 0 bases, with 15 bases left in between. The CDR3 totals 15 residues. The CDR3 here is CASRVGGNSGNTIYF. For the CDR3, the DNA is TGTGCCAGTCGGGTCGGGGGGAACTCTGGAAACACCATATATTTT.

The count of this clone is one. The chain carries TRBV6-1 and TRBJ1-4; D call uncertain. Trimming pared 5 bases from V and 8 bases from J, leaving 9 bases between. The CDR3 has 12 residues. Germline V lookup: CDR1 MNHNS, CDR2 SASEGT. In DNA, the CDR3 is TGTGCCAGCAGTCCTAGTGGAGAAAAACTGTTTTTT. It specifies CASSPSGEKLFF.

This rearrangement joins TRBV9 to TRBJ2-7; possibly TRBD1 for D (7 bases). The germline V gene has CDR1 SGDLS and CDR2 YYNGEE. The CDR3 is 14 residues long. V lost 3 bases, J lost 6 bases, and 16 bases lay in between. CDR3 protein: CASSGWAGGIEQYF. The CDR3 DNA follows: TGTGCCAGCAGCGGATGGGCAGGGGGGATCGAGCAGTACTTC.

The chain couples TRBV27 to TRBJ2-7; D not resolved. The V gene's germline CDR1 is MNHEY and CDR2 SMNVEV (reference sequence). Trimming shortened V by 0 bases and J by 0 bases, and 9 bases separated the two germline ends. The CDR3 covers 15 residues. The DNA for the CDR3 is TGTGCCAGCAGTTTATCCGGGTATAGCTCCTACGAGCAGTACTTC. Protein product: CASSLSGYSSYEQYF.

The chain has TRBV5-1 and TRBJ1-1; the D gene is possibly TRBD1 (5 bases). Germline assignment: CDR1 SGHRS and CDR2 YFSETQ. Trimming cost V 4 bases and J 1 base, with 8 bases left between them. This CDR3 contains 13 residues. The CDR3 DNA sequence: TGCGCCAGCAGCGCCACAGGGAACACTGAAGCTTTCTTT. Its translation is CASSATGNTEAFF.

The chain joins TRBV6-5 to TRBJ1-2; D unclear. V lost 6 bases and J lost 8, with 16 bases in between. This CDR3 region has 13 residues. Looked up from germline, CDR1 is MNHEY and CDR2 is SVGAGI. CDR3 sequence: CASSRVATGGYTF. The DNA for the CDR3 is TGTGCCAGCAGCCGGGTGGCGACGGGAGGCTACACCTTC.

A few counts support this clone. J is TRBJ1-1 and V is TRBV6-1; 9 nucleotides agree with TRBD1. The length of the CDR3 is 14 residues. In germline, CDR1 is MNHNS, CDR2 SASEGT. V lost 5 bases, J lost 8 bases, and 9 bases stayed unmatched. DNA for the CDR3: TGTGCCAGCAGTTTGACAGGGGGGCAGGCAGAAGCTTTCTTT. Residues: CASSLTGGQAEAFF.

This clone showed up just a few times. The CDR3 nucleotides read TGCGCCAGCAGCTTGGGGGACAGGGCTAACTATGGCTACACCTTC. Translated: CASSLGDRANYGYTF. The genes are TRBV5-1 and TRBJ1-2; TRBD1 agrees at 9 bases. The CDR3 extends over 15 amino acids. Germline CDR1 is SGHRS and CDR2 is YFSETQ. V was pared by 0 bases and J by 0 bases, with 0 bases of the junction left unmatched.

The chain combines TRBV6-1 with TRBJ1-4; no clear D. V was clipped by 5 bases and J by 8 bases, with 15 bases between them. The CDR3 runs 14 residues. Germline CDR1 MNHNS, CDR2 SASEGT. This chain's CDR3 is CASSITFDKEKLFF. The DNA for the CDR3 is TGTGCCAGCAGTATAACGTTCGACAAGGAAAAACTGTTTTTT.

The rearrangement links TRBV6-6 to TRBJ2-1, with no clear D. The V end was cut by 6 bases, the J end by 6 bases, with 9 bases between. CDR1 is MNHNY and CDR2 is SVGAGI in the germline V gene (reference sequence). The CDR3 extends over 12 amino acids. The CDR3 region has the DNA TGTGCCAGCAGCCACGGGTCCAATGAGCAGTTCTTC. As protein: CASSHGSNEQFF.

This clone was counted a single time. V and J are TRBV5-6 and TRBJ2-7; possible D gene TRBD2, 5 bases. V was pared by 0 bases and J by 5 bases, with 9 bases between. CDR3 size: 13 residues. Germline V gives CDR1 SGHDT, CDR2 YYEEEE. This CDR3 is CASSLAGSDEQYF. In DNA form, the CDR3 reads TGTGCCAGCAGCTTGGCTGGGAGCGACGAGCAGTACTTC. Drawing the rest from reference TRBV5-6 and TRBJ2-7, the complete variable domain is DAGVTQSPTHLIKTRGQQVTLRCSPKSGHDTVSWYQQALGQGPQFIFQYYEEEERQRGNFPDRFSGHQFPNYSSELNVNALLLGDSALYLCASSLAGSDEQYFGPGTRLTVT.

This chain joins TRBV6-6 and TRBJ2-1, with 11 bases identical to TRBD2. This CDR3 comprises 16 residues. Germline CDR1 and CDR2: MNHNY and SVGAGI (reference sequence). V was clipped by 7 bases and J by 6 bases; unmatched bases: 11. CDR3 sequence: CASIYRFSGRANEQFF. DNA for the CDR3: TGTGCCAGCATCTACAGATTTAGCGGGAGGGCCAATGAGCAGTTCTTC.

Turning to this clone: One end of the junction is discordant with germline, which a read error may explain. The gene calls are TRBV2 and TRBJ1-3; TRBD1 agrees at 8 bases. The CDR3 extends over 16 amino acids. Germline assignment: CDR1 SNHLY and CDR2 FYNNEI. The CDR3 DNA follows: TGTGCCAGCACCTTGAGAGGGCAGGGGGCTGGGAACACCATATATTTT. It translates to CASTLRGQGAGNTIYF.

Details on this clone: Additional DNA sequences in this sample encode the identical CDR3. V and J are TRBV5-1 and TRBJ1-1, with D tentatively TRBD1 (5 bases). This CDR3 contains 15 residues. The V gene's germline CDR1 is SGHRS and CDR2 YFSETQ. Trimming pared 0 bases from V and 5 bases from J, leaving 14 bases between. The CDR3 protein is CASSLVGQGGTEAFF. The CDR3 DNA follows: TGCGCCAGCAGCTTGGTTGGGCAGGGTGGAACTGAAGCTTTCTTT. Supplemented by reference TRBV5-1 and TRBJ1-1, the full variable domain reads KAGVTQTPRYLIKTRGQQVTLSCSPISGHRSVSWYQQTPGQGLQFLFEYFSETQRNKGNFPGRFSGRQFSNSRSEMNVSTLELGDSALYLCASSLVGQGGTEAFFGQGTRLTVV.

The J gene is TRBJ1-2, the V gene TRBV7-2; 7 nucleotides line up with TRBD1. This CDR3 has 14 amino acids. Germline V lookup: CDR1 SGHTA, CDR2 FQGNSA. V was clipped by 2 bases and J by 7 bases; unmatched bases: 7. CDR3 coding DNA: TGTGCCAGCAGCTTACAGACAGGGCAGGTTGGCTACACCTTC. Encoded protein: CASSLQTGQVGYTF.